This T cell receptor beta chain emerged from a study of shared clonotypes between healthy human individuals. Deletions cut 3 bases from V and 4 bases from J, with 15 bases between. CDR3 length: 15 amino acids. Germline loops: CDR1 MGHRA, CDR2 YSYEKL. The naive CD8 population came from CD45RO-negative cells selected for CCR7, without terminally differentiated effector memory CD45RA+ cells. Deep level was the assay's run setting. Generated by immunoSEQ multiplex PCR, the TCRdb table keeps only in-frame clones and is missing some. The data hold 2 million or so clones, with less than 95% observed a single time.

Input material: naive CD8+ T cells sorted from blood. V usage is TRBV4-1 and J usage is TRBJ1-2, with D possibly being TRBD1 (5 bases). The sequence came from a man aged 18 to 30 in good health. The CDR3 sequence: CASSHPDIKFYGYTF. The CDR3, as DNA: TGCGCCAGCAGCCATCCGGACATCAAGTTCTATGGCTACACCTTC.